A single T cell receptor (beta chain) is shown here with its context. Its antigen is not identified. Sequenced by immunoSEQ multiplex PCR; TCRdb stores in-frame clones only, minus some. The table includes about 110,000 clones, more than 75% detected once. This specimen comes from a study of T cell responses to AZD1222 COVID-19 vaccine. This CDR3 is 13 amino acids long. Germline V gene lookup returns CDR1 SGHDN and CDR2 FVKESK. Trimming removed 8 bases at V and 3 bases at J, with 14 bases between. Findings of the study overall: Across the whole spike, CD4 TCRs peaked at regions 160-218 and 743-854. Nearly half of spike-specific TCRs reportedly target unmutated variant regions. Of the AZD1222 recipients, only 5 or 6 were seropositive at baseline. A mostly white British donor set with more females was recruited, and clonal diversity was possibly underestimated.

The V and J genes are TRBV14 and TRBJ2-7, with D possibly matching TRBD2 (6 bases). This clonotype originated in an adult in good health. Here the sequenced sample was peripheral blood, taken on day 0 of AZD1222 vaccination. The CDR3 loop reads CASAQDYYYEQYF. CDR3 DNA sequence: TGTGCCAGCGCCCAGGACTATTACTACGAGCAGTACTTC. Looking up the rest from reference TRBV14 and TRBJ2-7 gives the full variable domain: EAGVTQFPSHSVIEKGQTVTLRCDPISGHDNLYWYRRVMGKEIKFLLHFVKESKQDESGMPNNRFLAERTGGTYSTLKVQPAELEDSGVYFCASAQDYYYEQYFGPGTRLTVT.